The next 14 T cell receptor beta chains were all read from a single sample in a study of T-cell memory formation after mild COVID-19. From the 5' RACE reads, TCRdb called clonotypes with MiXCR, one entry per CDR3 protein. Found here are 450,000 or so distinct CDR3 sequences, roughly 25% of them singletons; the top ten hold approximately 12%. Sequencing input: PBMCs or a T cell subset sorted from them (not recorded which). All receptors come from an adult woman who had mild COVID-19 (a few samples of this study predate the infection). Cell type and time point are not known.

The chain links TRBV12-3 or TRBV12-4 to TRBJ2-3; D possibly uses TRBD1 or TRBD2 (5 bases each). The CDR3 consists of 16 residues. Trimming removed 1 base from V and 0 bases from J, with 11 bases in between. The CDR3 nucleotides read TGTGCCAGCAGTTTAGACGCCGGGGCTAGCACAGATACGCAGTATTTT. This encodes CASSLDAGASTDTQYF.

This clonotype was observed a handful of times. This chain uses TRBV15 with TRBJ1-1; TRBD1 might be the D (5 bases). In germline, CDR1 is LNHNV, CDR2 YYDKDF (reference sequence). This CDR3 is 16 amino acids long. Trimming stripped 0 bases from V and 5 bases from J, with 16 bases between. As DNA, the CDR3 is TGTGCCACCAGCAGAGAAGGGGCCGGGGGAGGTACTGAAGCTTTCTTT. Encoded protein: CATSREGAGGGTEAFF.

This clonotype has only a few counts. The V call is TRBV5-1, the J call TRBJ2-1; TRBD2 might be the D (5 bases). V lost 4 bases and J 0 bases, leaving 11 bases between the germline ends. Per the germline V gene, CDR1 is SGHRS and CDR2 is YFSETQ. This CDR3 contains 15 residues. CDR3 loop: CASSPETSSYNEQFF. The CDR3 DNA reads TGCGCCAGCAGCCCTGAAACTAGCTCCTACAATGAGCAGTTCTTC. The entire variable domain, with the rest obtained from reference TRBV5-1 and TRBJ2-1, is as follows: KAGVTQTPRYLIKTRGQQVTLSCSPISGHRSVSWYQQTPGQGLQFLFEYFSETQRNKGNFPGRFSGRQFSNSRSEMNVSTLELGDSALYLCASSPETSSYNEQFFGPGTRLTVL.

This clonotype turned up a few times. This rearrangement joins TRBV28 to TRBJ2-7, with 7 bases that match TRBD1. Germline V gives CDR1 MDHEN, CDR2 SYDVKM. CDR3 length: 14 residues. The ends lost 3 bases at V and 7 bases at J; junction bases unmatched: 9. In nucleotides, the CDR3 is TGTGCCAGCAGTTTCCTCACAGGGGCTGGGGAGCAGTACTTC. Translating it yields CASSFLTGAGEQYF.

CDR3 bases: TGTGCCAGCAGACGGACAGGCGCCTTTGGCTACACCTTC. This codes for CASRRTGAFGYTF. The chain has TRBV5-4 and TRBJ1-2, with 7 bases lining up with TRBD1. With 5 bases clipped from V and 7 bases from J, the junction kept 8 bases outside the gene matches. This CDR3 contains 13 residues. Per germline, CDR1 SGHNT and CDR2 YYREEE (reference sequence).

This chain links TRBV9 with TRBJ1-5; 7 bases agree with TRBD1. The CDR3 length is 14 residues. Trimming removed 3 bases from V and 2 bases from J; junction bases left unmatched: 2. Per germline, CDR1 SGDLS and CDR2 YYNGEE. The CDR3 loop is CASSAGQGNQPQHF. As DNA, the CDR3 is TGTGCCAGCAGCGCCGGACAGGGCAATCAGCCCCAGCATTTT.

In its sample, this clonotype was seen a few times. This chain links TRBV7-9 with TRBJ2-1; TRBD2 agrees at 9 bases. J was trimmed by 5 bases and V by 3 bases; bases with no gene match: 2. The CDR3 sequence is 14 residues long. Germline V gene sequence: CDR1 SEHNR, CDR2 FQNEAQ (reference sequence). CDR3 DNA sequence: TGTGCCAGCAGCTTTGGCGGGAGGGACAATGAGCAGTTCTTC. This translates into CASSFGGRDNEQFF.

The rearrangement joins TRBV5-6 to TRBJ2-5; 8 bases align to TRBD1. With 4 bases clipped from V and 4 bases from J, the junction kept 3 bases outside the gene matches. Germline values: CDR1 SGHDT, CDR2 YYEEEE. The CDR3 loop spans 13 amino acids. CDR3 sequence reads: CASSNGQGETQYF. In DNA, the CDR3 is TGTGCCAGCAGCAATGGACAGGGAGAGACCCAGTACTTC.

The chain combines TRBV7-9 with TRBJ2-1; 10 bases are shared with TRBD2. Germline V gene sequence: CDR1 SEHNR, CDR2 FQNEAQ (reference sequence). V trimming: 6 bases; J trimming: 8 bases; junction bases outside the gene matches: 16. The CDR3 sequence is 17 residues long. CDR3 bases: TGTGCCAGCAGACCCCCGCCCGTAGCGGGAGGAACAGATGAGCAGTTCTTC. Translation gives CASRPPPVAGGTDEQFF. Using reference TRBV7-9 and TRBJ2-1 for the parts outside the CDR3, the full variable domain is DTGVSQNPRHKITKRGQNVTFRCDPISEHNRLYWYRQTLGQGPEFLTYFQNEAQLEKSRLLSDRFSAERPKGSFSTLEIQRTEQGDSAMYLCASRPPPVAGGTDEQFFGPGTRLTVL.

V and J are TRBV7-3 and TRBJ1-1; possibly TRBD1 for D (5 bases). The CDR3 is made up of 13 amino acids. V was trimmed by 5 bases and J by 5 bases, leaving 12 bases between them. Germline CDR1 SGHTA, CDR2 FQGTGA. The CDR3 loop reads CASSAVRETEAFF. CDR3 bases: TGTGCCAGCAGCGCAGTCAGGGAAACTGAAGCTTTCTTT.

The rearrangement joins TRBV12-3 or TRBV12-4 to TRBJ1-6; no definite D call. The CDR3 is 15 amino acids. With 0 bases removed from V and 6 bases from J, the gap between germline ends came to 9 bases. CDR3 sequence (DNA): TGTGCCAGCAGTTTAGCTGACGGCCTTAATTCACCCCTCCACTTT. Protein product: CASSLADGLNSPLHF.

V and J are TRBV11-2 and TRBJ2-1; D is undetermined. This CDR3 is 14 amino acids long. Germline CDR1 and CDR2: SGHAT and FQNNGV. With 10 bases removed from V and 6 bases from J, the gap between germline ends came to 19 bases. CDR3 sequence reads: CATISREMVNEQFF. Here the CDR3 DNA reads TGTGCCACGATCTCCCGAGAAATGGTCAATGAGCAGTTCTTC. The whole variable domain, filled in from reference TRBV11-2 and TRBJ2-1, reads EAGVAQSPRYKIIEKRQSVAFWCNPISGHATLYWYQQILGQGPKLLIQFQNNGVVDDSQLPKDRFSAERLKGVDSTLKIQPAKLEDSAVYLCATISREMVNEQFFGPGTRLTVL.

The V gene is TRBV7-2, the J gene TRBJ2-3; TRBD2 is a possible D gene (6 bases). V lost 5 bases and J 1 base, leaving 13 bases between the germline ends. This CDR3 is built from 15 residues. Germline V CDR1 and CDR2: SGHTA, FQGNSA. CDR3 bases: TGTGCCAGCAGCCCGCTGGGGGGAGGCACAGATACGCAGTATTTT. It translates to CASSPLGGGTDTQYF.

Ten or more counts support this clonotype. This sequence joins TRBV7-9 and TRBJ2-3; D may be TRBD2 (6 bases). Germline lookup yields CDR1 SEHNR and CDR2 FQNEAQ (reference sequence). The CDR3 sequence is 11 residues long. Between the trimmed V and J ends, which lost 6 bases and 11 bases, there was a span of 12 bases. The CDR3 sequence is CASSPLAEQYF. CDR3 bases: TGTGCCAGCAGTCCGTTAGCGGAGCAGTATTTT.